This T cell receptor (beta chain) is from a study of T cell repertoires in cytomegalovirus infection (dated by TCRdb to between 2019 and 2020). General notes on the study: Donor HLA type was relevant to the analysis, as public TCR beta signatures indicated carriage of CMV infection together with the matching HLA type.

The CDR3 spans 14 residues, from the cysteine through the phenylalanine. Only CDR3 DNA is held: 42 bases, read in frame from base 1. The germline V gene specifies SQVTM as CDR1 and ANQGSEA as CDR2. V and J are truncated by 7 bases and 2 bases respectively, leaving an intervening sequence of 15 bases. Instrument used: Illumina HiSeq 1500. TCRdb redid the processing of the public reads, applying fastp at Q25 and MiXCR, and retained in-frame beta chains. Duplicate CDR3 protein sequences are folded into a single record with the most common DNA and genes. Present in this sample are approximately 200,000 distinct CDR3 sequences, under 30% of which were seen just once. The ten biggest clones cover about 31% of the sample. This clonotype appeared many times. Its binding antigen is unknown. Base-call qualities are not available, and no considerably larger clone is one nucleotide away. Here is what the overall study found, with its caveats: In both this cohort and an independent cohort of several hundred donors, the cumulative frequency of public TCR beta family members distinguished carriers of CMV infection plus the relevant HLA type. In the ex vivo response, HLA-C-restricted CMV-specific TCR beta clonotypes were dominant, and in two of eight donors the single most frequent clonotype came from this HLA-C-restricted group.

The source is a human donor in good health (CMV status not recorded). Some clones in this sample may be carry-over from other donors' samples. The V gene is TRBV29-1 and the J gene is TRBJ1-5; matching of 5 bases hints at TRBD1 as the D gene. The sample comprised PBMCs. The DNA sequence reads TGCAGCGCCGGCGGGGGGGATGGCAATCAGCCCCAGCATTTT. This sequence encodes CSAGGGDGNQPQHF.